Here is one TCR beta chain with its context. What antigen it recognizes has not been identified. No much larger clone exists at a distance of one base, and base qualities are not known. The 35 to 40 donors, aged about 6 to 95 years, were systemically healthy Caucasian individuals from Russia. Each donor gave 9 to 10 milliliters of peripheral blood, collected into EDTA-treated Vacutainer tubes. Ficoll-Paque density-gradient centrifugation was used to isolate PBMCs, with at least 7 million per sample. Trizol reagent was used to extract total RNA from PBMCs, with at least 5.5 micrograms per sample. Naive CD45RAhigh/CD27high T cell percentages were measured by flow cytometry on a PBMC aliquot from every donor. The junction carries 9 bases between V and J, which are trimmed by 4 bases and 0 bases respectively. Measured from the cysteine to the phenylalanine, the CDR3 is 15 residues long. Just the 45-base CDR3 DNA is kept, in frame starting at base 1. According to the germline V gene (reference sequence), CDR1 reads MNHEY and CDR2 reads SMNVEV.

Library prep was done by 5' RACE. The run used an Illumina HiSeq 2500. A second roughly 6 to 12 cycle PCR used a sample-barcoded 5' primer and a J-beta primer mix. A unique molecular identifier was introduced onto each TCR beta cDNA molecule by a template-switch 5' adaptor carrying 12 random nucleotides. Each sample yielded at least 2.5 million CDR3-containing paired-end reads. The Mint cDNA synthesis kit, primed by a TRBC-specific oligonucleotide, was used to synthesize first-strand cDNA from all RNA. All cDNA was treated with uracil-DNA glycosylase and then went through a first 18-cycle PCR with the universal primers M1SS and BC2_uni_R. As for the original processing: Normalization of each sample was performed by random selection of 1 million high-quality reads, each carrying a distinct molecular identifier. Instead of being binned into consensus sequences, reads with shared molecular identifiers were discarded. MiTCR, with a Q25 quality threshold and the strictest error-elimination algorithm, was used for CDR3 identification, clonotype clustering and error correction. A nonparametric unseen species model with Euler transformation was used to estimate a lower bound on total TCR beta diversity. TCRdb itself trimmed the public reads at Q25 with fastp, ran MiXCR and retained productive beta chains. Each CDR3 protein gets just one entry, which takes the most common genes and DNA from the rows behind it. The authors' filters were not applied to this entry. This sample gives about 900,000 distinct CDR3 sequences in total; roughly 43% of them show up just once. The ten largest clonotypes hold about an eighth of the sample.

The data stem from a study of blood T cells in healthy people across ages (dated by TCRdb to about 2015). Describing the broader study: In model experiments, template switching captured about one uniquely barcoded TCR beta cDNA molecule for every two T cells. To track age-related changes in TCR beta repertoire diversity, the study relied on deep sequencing normalized with unique cDNA molecular identifiers. The donors were divided into four age groups: young (average 16 years), middle-aged (roughly 40), aged (about 62) and long-lived (roughly 88). To avoid experimental bias, donors of different ages were randomly spread across the sequencing lanes. The study analyzed two additional independent replicas of 1 million unique cDNA reads from the same blood draw for two donors, one aged 18 to 29 and one aged 80 or older.

What the research found in general, with its limitations: Observed TCR beta diversity per million T cells fell roughly linearly with age, and a significant reduction was already apparent by age roughly 40. Estimates of total diversity based on one million sequenced T cells were regarded as lower bounds and as underestimates. Observed TCR beta diversity correlated strongly with the percentage of naive T cells measured by flow cytometry. Compared with the aged group, more naive CD4+ T cells, fewer expanded clones and increased TCR diversity were shown by the long-lived group, suggesting age selection. Donor CMV infection status was unknown, potentially confounding age-related changes in expanded clonotypes. Conclusive comparison of naive and antigen-experienced compartments was prevented by the profiling of bulk unsorted PBMCs.

The sequenced material came from blood. This sequence originates from a man aged 25-45 years in good health. Recombination connected TRBV27 to TRBJ1-4; the D gene is possibly TRBD1, with 6 bases matching. The CDR3 has the sequence CASSSQGTTNEKLFF. DNA sequence: TGTGCCAGCAGTTCCCAGGGGACAACTAATGAAAAACTGTTTTTT.